This T cell receptor (beta chain) was identified during a study of blood T cell repertoires in COVID-19. Background on the study: Acute and convalescent COVID-19 samples came from the United States, Italy and Spain. In each case, the material was cDNA or gDNA derived from T cells, B-cell-depleted T cells, or PBMCs.

Study processing details: Reference gene primer amplification gave nucleated cell count estimates. This table comes from immunoSEQ multiplex PCR, and its TCRdb copy is limited to in-frame clones, with some not included. The V and J calls and clone size were taken over from that table, and D and trimming were inferred from the DNA. Of some 300,000 clones detected, around four fifths appear once; the ten largest clones hold approximately 4.1%. This clone was recorded once. The TCR originated in a woman aged 45 to 65 with active or convalescent COVID-19. Source material: peripheral blood.

The CDR3 coding sequence is TGTGCCAGCAGCCGGATGCTACAGGGGAACGAGCAGTACTTC. Residues: CASSRMLQGNEQYF. The chain couples TRBV7-2 to TRBJ2-7; 7 bases agree with TRBD1. Trimming at V came to 5 bases and at J to 5 bases, leaving 9 bases not matched to a gene. From germline, CDR1 is SGHTA and CDR2 FQGNSA. The CDR3 contains 14 residues.